This T cell receptor (beta chain) was identified during a study of CD8 T cells in ankylosing spondylitis. Study-wide results and caveats: Significant enrichment of disease-linked clones was reportedly seen in matched ankylosing spondylitis synovial fluid.

One entry per CDR3 protein results from TCRdb running MiXCR on the 5' RACE reads. This table has just over 150,000 distinct CDR3 sequences, about 17% appearing once. This clonotype was found many times. What it binds is unknown. This clonotype was sampled from a male donor with ankylosing spondylitis or in good health (not recorded which). The material sequenced was blood, either unsorted or a sorted T cell fraction (not recorded which).

CDR3 loop: CASSPKTSGIVYEQYF. The CDR3 DNA reads as TGTGCCAGCAGCCCGAAGACTAGCGGGATAGTTTACGAGCAGTACTTC. The J gene is TRBJ2-7, the V gene TRBV5-4, with TRBD2 matching over 11 bases. The CDR3 is made up of 16 amino acids. CDR1 and CDR2 (germline): SGHNT, YYREEE (reference sequence). The J segment lost 4 bases and the V segment lost 4 bases, leaving 10 bases of the junction unmatched.